This entry describes one TCR beta chain. Per the authors' pipeline: For nucleated cells, counts were estimated from reference gene primer amplification. Some clones are missing from TCRdb's copy, which holds only in-frame ones; the method was immunoSEQ multiplex PCR. The D gene and trimming were derived from the DNA, and the V and J assignments and clone size from that table. This table holds approximately 290,000 clones, about 85% found once. This record belongs to a study of blood T cell repertoires in COVID-19. About the research overall: Material from acute and convalescent COVID-19 was sourced from the United States, Italy and Spain. The cDNA or gDNA used as material had been derived from T cells, B-cell-depleted T cells, or PBMCs.

V was clipped by 0 bases and J by 1 base; unmatched bases: 6. Germline-derived CDR1 and CDR2 are SGHAT and FQNNGV. CDR3 length equals 18 residues. In Seattle, patients joined the study during active infection and were tracked longitudinally. The chain carries TRBV11-2 and TRBJ2-7; 13 nucleotides align to TRBD2. This receptor was obtained from a human donor with COVID-19, enrolled during active disease. The donor label of this sample is uncertain. Sequencing was done on a sample of peripheral blood. The chain's CDR3 is CASSLDPGLAGVSYEQYF. CDR3 coding DNA: TGTGCCAGCAGCTTAGATCCAGGACTAGCGGGGGTTTCCTACGAGCAGTACTTC. Based on the CDR3 plus reference TRBV11-2 and TRBJ2-7, the full variable domain is EAGVAQSPRYKIIEKRQSVAFWCNPISGHATLYWYQQILGQGPKLLIQFQNNGVVDDSQLPKDRFSAERLKGVDSTLKIQPAKLEDSAVYLCASSLDPGLAGVSYEQYFGPGTRLTVT.